The rows below give T cell receptor beta chains drawn from one sample of a study of cytomegalovirus exposure and HLA in healthy donors. Produced via immunoSEQ multiplex PCR; TCRdb's table is partial and in-frame only. The table shows roughly 150,000 clones, with 79% occurring only once. The specimen sequenced was PBMCs. These receptors all come from a middle-aged man in good health and CMV-seropositive. The CDR3 runs from the conserved cysteine through the conserved F or W. A D gene is named only where the DNA matches it firmly. Not every row has a clone size; where given, it reads once, few, many or a size class.

CDR3 protein: CASSLGGRLGLWDEQFF; CDR3 DNA: TGTGCCAGCAGCTTGGGCGGGAGGCTGGGTTTATGGGATGAGCAGTTCTTC; clone size: medium-sized; J gene: TRBJ2-1; D gene: TRBD2; V gene: TRBV5-4
CDR3 protein: CASSIRTSGRETQYF; CDR3 DNA: TGTGCCAGTAGTATAAGGACTAGCGGGAGGGAGACCCAGTACTTC; clone size: .; J gene: TRBJ2-5; D gene: TRBD2; V gene: TRBV19
CDR3 protein: CASSCTGGDGYTF; CDR3 DNA: TGTGCCAGCAGTTGCACAGGGGGCGACGGCTACACCTTC; clone size: .; J gene: TRBJ1-2; D gene: TRBD1; V gene: TRBV7-9
CDR3 protein: CASSLATGGTGELFF; CDR3 DNA: TGTGCCAGCAGCTTAGCAACAGGGGGGACCGGGGAGCTGTTTTTT; clone size: .; J gene: TRBJ2-2; D gene: TRBD1; V gene: TRBV11-3
CDR3 protein: CASSLVRGTLYGYTF; CDR3 DNA: TGTGCCAGCAGCTTAGTACGGGGGACCTTATATGGCTACACCTTC; clone size: .; J gene: TRBJ1-2; D gene: .; V gene: TRBV7-2
CDR3 protein: CASSLTGSNTEAFF; CDR3 DNA: TGTGCCAGCAGCTTAACGGGGTCTAACACTGAAGCTTTCTTT; clone size: .; J gene: TRBJ1-1; D gene: .; V gene: TRBV11-3
CDR3 protein: CASSEFPSGRAEQYF; CDR3 DNA: TGCGCCAGCAGTGAGTTTCCTAGCGGGAGGGCCGAGCAGTACTTC; clone size: .; J gene: TRBJ2-7; D gene: TRBD2; V gene: TRBV10-1
CDR3 protein: CASRRTTDQPQHF; CDR3 DNA: TGCGCCAGCAGACGGACAACGGATCAGCCCCAGCATTTT; clone size: .; J gene: TRBJ1-5; D gene: .; V gene: TRBV5-1
CDR3 protein: CASSPIGADRSYEQYF; CDR3 DNA: TGTGCCAGCAGTCCAATAGGGGCCGACAGATCCTACGAGCAGTACTTC; clone size: .; J gene: TRBJ2-7; D gene: .; V gene: TRBV28
CDR3 protein: CASSLQHRNQPQHF; CDR3 DNA: TGTGCCAGCAGCTTACAACATCGCAATCAGCCCCAGCATTTT; clone size: few; J gene: TRBJ1-5; D gene: .; V gene: TRBV7-8
CDR3 protein: CASSVAGPGETQYF; CDR3 DNA: TGTGCCAGCAGCGTAGCGGGACCCGGAGAGACCCAGTACTTC; clone size: once; J gene: TRBJ2-5; D gene: TRBD2; V gene: TRBV27
CDR3 protein: CASSLAPSTEAFF; CDR3 DNA: TGCGCCAGCAGCTTGGCCCCGAGCACTGAAGCTTTCTTT; clone size: .; J gene: TRBJ1-1; D gene: .; V gene: TRBV5-1
CDR3 protein: CSSTLGALYQPQHF; CDR3 DNA: TGTTCCAGCACCTTAGGCGCACTCTATCAGCCCCAGCATTTT; clone size: once; J gene: TRBJ1-5; D gene: .; V gene: TRBV7-9
CDR3 protein: CASSQGGGRDQPQHF; CDR3 DNA: TGTGCCAGCAGCCAAGGTGGAGGGCGCGATCAGCCCCAGCATTTT; clone size: .; J gene: TRBJ1-5; D gene: .; V gene: TRBV14
CDR3 protein: CAISDPSSGSSYNEQFF; CDR3 DNA: TGTGCCATCAGTGACCCCTCTAGCGGGAGCTCCTACAATGAGCAGTTCTTC; clone size: .; J gene: TRBJ2-1; D gene: TRBD2; V gene: TRBV10-3
CDR3 protein: CASSLGRTGVFQPQHF; CDR3 DNA: TGTGCCAGCAGCTTAGGACGGACAGGGGTTTTTCAGCCCCAGCATTTT; clone size: .; J gene: TRBJ1-5; D gene: TRBD1; V gene: TRBV7-9
CDR3 protein: CASRGDRVNNEQFF; CDR3 DNA: TGTGCCAGCAGGGGGGACAGGGTAAACAATGAGCAGTTCTTC; clone size: .; J gene: TRBJ2-1; D gene: TRBD1; V gene: TRBV6-1
CDR3 protein: CSVKAAYNEQFF; CDR3 DNA: TGCAGCGTAAAAGCGGCCTACAATGAGCAGTTCTTC; clone size: .; J gene: TRBJ2-1; D gene: .; V gene: TRBV29-1
CDR3 protein: CATADRGYGYTF; CDR3 DNA: TGTGCCACCGCAGACAGGGGCTATGGCTACACCTTC; clone size: .; J gene: TRBJ1-2; D gene: TRBD1; V gene: TRBV28
CDR3 protein: CASSEMAQGNTEAFF; CDR3 DNA: TGTGCCAGCAGTGAAATGGCACAGGGGAACACTGAAGCTTTCTTT; clone size: .; J gene: TRBJ1-1; D gene: .; V gene: TRBV6-1
CDR3 protein: CASSFPGTGIPYGYTF; CDR3 DNA: TGTGCCAGCAGCTTTCCCGGGACAGGGATTCCCTATGGCTACACCTTC; clone size: .; J gene: TRBJ1-2; D gene: TRBD1; V gene: TRBV11-2
CDR3 protein: CASSSDLQGGEQFF; CDR3 DNA: TGTGCCAGCAGCTCGGACCTCCAAGGAGGTGAGCAGTTCTTC; clone size: .; J gene: TRBJ2-1; D gene: .; V gene: TRBV5-6
CDR3 protein: CASSESGGQTSYEQYF; CDR3 DNA: TGTGCCAGCAGTGAATCAGGGGGACAGACCTCCTACGAGCAGTACTTC; clone size: .; J gene: TRBJ2-7; D gene: TRBD1; V gene: TRBV2
CDR3 protein: CASSWGAGSGNTIYF; CDR3 DNA: TGTGCCAGTAGTTGGGGCGCGGGATCTGGAAACACCATATATTTT; clone size: once; J gene: TRBJ1-3; D gene: .; V gene: TRBV19
CDR3 protein: CASGLPPPDRGGEKLFF; CDR3 DNA: TGTGCTAGTGGTTTGCCACCACCGGACAGGGGAGGTGAAAAACTGTTTTTT; clone size: few; J gene: TRBJ1-4; D gene: TRBD1; V gene: TRBV12-5
CDR3 protein: CASSTTGGEAFF; CDR3 DNA: TGTGCCAGCAGTACGACAGGGGGCGAAGCTTTCTTT; clone size: .; J gene: TRBJ1-1; D gene: TRBD1; V gene: TRBV6-6
CDR3 protein: CASSLWDRAPLGYTF; CDR3 DNA: TGTGCCAGCAGCTTATGGGACAGGGCCCCTCTCGGCTACACCTTC; clone size: .; J gene: TRBJ1-2; D gene: TRBD1; V gene: TRBV7-9
CDR3 protein: CASRSTATGELFF; CDR3 DNA: TGTGCCAGCAGATCGACAGCCACCGGGGAGCTGTTTTTT; clone size: .; J gene: TRBJ2-2; D gene: .; V gene: TRBV28
CDR3 protein: CASSLVGQLNTEAFF; CDR3 DNA: TGTGCCAGCAGCTTAGTGGGCCAGCTGAACACTGAAGCTTTCTTT; clone size: .; J gene: TRBJ1-1; D gene: .; V gene: TRBV7-2
CDR3 protein: CASSLGLAGGAETQYF; CDR3 DNA: TGTGCCAGCAGCCTGGGACTAGCGGGAGGGGCGGAGACCCAGTACTTC; clone size: few; J gene: TRBJ2-5; D gene: TRBD2; V gene: TRBV5-4
CDR3 protein: CASSQWGQSYEQYF; CDR3 DNA: TGTGCCAGCAGTCAATGGGGACAATCCTACGAGCAGTACTTC; clone size: few; J gene: TRBJ2-7; D gene: .; V gene: TRBV28
CDR3 protein: CASSFRSGSYEQYF; CDR3 DNA: TGTGCCAGCAGTTTCAGGAGCGGGTCCTACGAGCAGTACTTC; clone size: .; J gene: TRBJ2-7; D gene: .; V gene: TRBV27
CDR3 protein: CASSSQAGADNEQFF; CDR3 DNA: TGTGCCAGCAGCTCCCAGGCGGGTGCGGACAATGAGCAGTTCTTC; clone size: .; J gene: TRBJ2-1; D gene: .; V gene: TRBV5-4
CDR3 protein: CAISEDGSAFGQYF; CDR3 DNA: TGTGCCATCAGTGAGGATGGTAGTGCTTTCGGGCAGTACTTC; clone size: few; J gene: TRBJ2-7; D gene: .; V gene: TRBV10-3
CDR3 protein: CASIGRDRRVYGYTF; CDR3 DNA: TGTGCCAGCATTGGCCGGGACAGGCGGGTCTATGGCTACACCTTC; clone size: .; J gene: TRBJ1-2; D gene: TRBD1; V gene: TRBV6-5
CDR3 protein: CASSEQPTGQETQYF; CDR3 DNA: TGCGCCAGCAGCGAACAACCGACAGGACAAGAGACCCAGTACTTC; clone size: .; J gene: TRBJ2-5; D gene: .; V gene: TRBV5-1
CDR3 protein: CASSSGTSGGGDNEQFF; CDR3 DNA: TGTGCCAGCAGTTCCGGGACTAGCGGAGGCGGGGACAATGAGCAGTTCTTC; clone size: .; J gene: TRBJ2-1; D gene: TRBD2; V gene: TRBV11-3
CDR3 protein: CASSEGGQGAYGYTF; CDR3 DNA: TGTGCCAGCAGTGAAGGGGGACAGGGCGCATATGGCTACACCTTC; clone size: once; J gene: TRBJ1-2; D gene: TRBD1; V gene: TRBV6-1
CDR3 protein: CASSLDRASGSTIYF; CDR3 DNA: TGTGCCAGCAGTCTCGACAGGGCTTCGGGAAGCACCATATATTTT; clone size: .; J gene: TRBJ1-3; D gene: TRBD1; V gene: TRBV27
CDR3 protein: CASSGSEANVLTF; CDR3 DNA: TGTGCCAGCTCGGGCTCAGAGGCCAACGTCCTGACTTTC; clone size: .; J gene: TRBJ2-6; D gene: .; V gene: TRBV18
CDR3 protein: CASSYSLSPAGSPLHF; CDR3 DNA: TGTGCCAGCAGTTACTCGTTGTCGCCAGCAGGGTCACCCCTCCACTTT; clone size: .; J gene: TRBJ1-6; D gene: .; V gene: TRBV6-5
CDR3 protein: CASSLTGFNYGYTF; CDR3 DNA: TGTGCCAGTAGCCTAACAGGGTTTAACTATGGCTACACCTTC; clone size: .; J gene: TRBJ1-2; D gene: .; V gene: TRBV19
CDR3 protein: CASSPGTGRRYEQYF; CDR3 DNA: TGTGCCAGCAGTCCCGGGACAGGGAGACGATACGAGCAGTACTTC; clone size: .; J gene: TRBJ2-7; D gene: TRBD1; V gene: TRBV27
CDR3 protein: CASSKGGQGPSEQYF; CDR3 DNA: TGTGCCAGTAGCAAAGGGGGACAGGGGCCGAGCGAGCAGTACTTC; clone size: .; J gene: TRBJ2-7; D gene: TRBD1; V gene: TRBV19
CDR3 protein: CASSLAGGNSETQYF; CDR3 DNA: TGTGCCAGCAGCTTGGCCGGAGGGAACTCAGAGACCCAGTACTTC; clone size: .; J gene: TRBJ2-5; D gene: .; V gene: TRBV5-4
CDR3 protein: CAISDDRGGETQYF; CDR3 DNA: TGTGCCATCAGTGATGACAGGGGAGGAGAGACCCAGTACTTC; clone size: few; J gene: TRBJ2-5; D gene: TRBD1; V gene: TRBV10-3
CDR3 protein: CSSSALAGSSYEQYF; CDR3 DNA: TGTTCCAGCAGCGCCCTAGCGGGGAGCTCCTACGAGCAGTACTTC; clone size: .; J gene: TRBJ2-7; D gene: TRBD2; V gene: TRBV7-9
CDR3 protein: CASSVTSGRWRETQYF; CDR3 DNA: TGTGCCAGCAGCGTGACTAGCGGGAGATGGCGAGAGACCCAGTACTTC; clone size: .; J gene: TRBJ2-5; D gene: TRBD2; V gene: TRBV7-2
CDR3 protein: CASSLDKRGETQYF; CDR3 DNA: TGCGCCAGCAGCTTGGATAAGAGAGGGGAGACCCAGTACTTC; clone size: few; J gene: TRBJ2-5; D gene: .; V gene: TRBV5-1
CDR3 protein: CASSKPGGSKTQYF; CDR3 DNA: TGTGCCAGCAGCAAACCCGGAGGCTCAAAGACCCAGTACTTC; clone size: .; J gene: TRBJ2-5; D gene: .; V gene: TRBV11-3
CDR3 protein: CASSARTGVGEQFF; CDR3 DNA: TGTGCCAGTAGTGCCCGGACAGGGGTTGGTGAGCAGTTCTTC; clone size: .; J gene: TRBJ2-1; D gene: TRBD1; V gene: TRBV19